This T cell receptor beta chain is drawn from a study of control samples from healthy donors and cancer patients. The V and J ends lost 0 bases and 0 bases respectively, with 14 bases between them. This CDR3 has 17 residues. Germline loops: CDR1 LNHNV, CDR2 YYDKDF (reference sequence). Data came from immunoSEQ multiplex PCR; TCRdb stores just in-frame clones and leaves some out. This sample has about 170,000 clones, with around 88% found just once. The specimen sequenced was blood. This chain connects TRBV15 to TRBJ1-2; perhaps TRBD1 as D (6 bases). The clonotype was recovered from a woman younger than 45 in good health. The CDR3 DNA follows: TGTGCCACCAGCAGAGATTTCAACGCAGGGGCTAACTATGGCTACACCTTC. The encoded protein is CATSRDFNAGANYGYTF.